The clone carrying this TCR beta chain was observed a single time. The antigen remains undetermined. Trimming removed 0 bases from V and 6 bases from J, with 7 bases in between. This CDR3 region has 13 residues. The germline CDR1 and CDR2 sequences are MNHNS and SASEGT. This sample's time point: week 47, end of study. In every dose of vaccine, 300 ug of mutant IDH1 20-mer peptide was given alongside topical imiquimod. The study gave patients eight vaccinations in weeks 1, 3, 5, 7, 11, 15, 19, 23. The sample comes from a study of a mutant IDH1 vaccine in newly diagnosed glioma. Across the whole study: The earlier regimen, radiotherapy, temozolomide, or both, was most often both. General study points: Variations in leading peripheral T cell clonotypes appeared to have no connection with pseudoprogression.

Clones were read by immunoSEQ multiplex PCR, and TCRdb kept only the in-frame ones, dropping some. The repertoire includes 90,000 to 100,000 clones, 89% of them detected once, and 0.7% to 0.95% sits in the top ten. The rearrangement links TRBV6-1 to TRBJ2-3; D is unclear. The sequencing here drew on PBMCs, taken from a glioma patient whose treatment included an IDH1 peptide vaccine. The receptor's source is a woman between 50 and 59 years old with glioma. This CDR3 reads CASSEARADTQYF. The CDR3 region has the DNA TGTGCCAGCAGTGAAGCCAGAGCCGATACGCAGTATTTT.